Each of the 11 T cell receptor beta chains below was sequenced from the same sample in a study of spatial heterogeneity in lung cancer. TCRdb reprocessed the 5' RACE reads via MiXCR and lists one record per CDR3 protein. Found here are about 100,000 distinct CDR3 sequences, approximately 20% of them singletons; the top ten hold roughly 22%. Time point of the sample: blood at routine non-recurrence follow-up after resection. Sequenced material: PBMCs, taken at follow-up. The receptors come from a male donor with early-stage non-small cell lung cancer.

The chain carries TRBV6-2 or TRBV6-3 and TRBJ2-1; possibly TRBD2 for D (6 bases). Germline-derived CDR1 and CDR2 are MNHEY and SVGEGT. This CDR3 comprises 11 residues. V lost 6 bases to trimming and J lost 10 bases, with 10 bases between them. The CDR3 is CASRDGREQFF. CDR3 coding DNA: TGTGCCAGCAGGGATGGGAGGGAGCAGTTCTTC.

The chain couples TRBV3-1 to TRBJ1-4; no reliable D call. Trimming cost V 4 bases and J 4 bases, with 7 bases left between them. The CDR3 extends over 13 amino acids. Germline V CDR1 and CDR2: LGHDT, YNNKEL (reference sequence). CDR3 DNA: TGTGCCAGCAGCCTAGAGTTTAATGAAAAACTGTTTTTT. Its translation: CASSLEFNEKLFF. The entire variable domain, with the rest obtained from reference TRBV3-1 and TRBJ1-4, is as follows: DTAVSQTPKYLVTQMGNDKSIKCEQNLGHDTMYWYKQDSKKFLKIMFSYNNKELIINETVPNRFSPKSPDKAHLNLHINSLELGDSAVYFCASSLEFNEKLFFGSGTQLSVL.

This rearrangement joins TRBV7-2 to TRBJ2-7, with D perhaps TRBD1 or TRBD2 (6 bases each). CDR1 SGHTA and CDR2 FQGNSA come from the germline V gene. V lost 5 bases and J lost 5, with 13 bases in between. This CDR3 comprises 13 residues. CDR3 DNA: TGTGCCAGCAGCCAAACAGGGACTGACGAGCAGTACTTC. Protein: CASSQTGTDEQYF.

This chain links TRBV6-1 with TRBJ2-7, with 10 positions matching TRBD1. This CDR3 region has 15 residues. Germline V gene data show CDR1 as MNHNS and CDR2 as SASEGT. Unmatched junction bases numbered 10, after V lost 6 bases and J lost 5 bases. CDR3 residues: CASSARDRGANEQYV. CDR3 sequence (DNA): TGTGCCAGCAGCGCTCGGGACAGGGGTGCAAACGAGCAGTACGTC.

This clonotype was seen more than once but under ten times. The gene calls are TRBV20-1 and TRBJ2-4, with 8 bases identical to TRBD1. V was clipped by 2 bases and J by 6 bases; unmatched bases: 9. The germline gives CDR1 DFQATT, CDR2 SNEGSKA (reference sequence). This CDR3 region has 15 residues. The CDR3 sequence: CSARPYRGIGNIQYF. The CDR3 DNA follows: TGCAGTGCTAGACCCTACAGGGGGATCGGAAACATTCAGTACTTC.

This clonotype showed up just a few times. The rearrangement uses TRBV7-2 and TRBJ2-1; possibly TRBD1 for D (5 bases). This CDR3 region has 15 residues. The V and J ends lost 3 bases and 7 bases respectively, with 16 bases between them. Germline lookup yields CDR1 SGHTA and CDR2 FQGNSA. CDR3 sequence reads: CASSFGASRGNEQFF. The CDR3 coding sequence is TGTGCCAGCAGCTTCGGAGCGAGTAGGGGAAATGAGCAGTTCTTC.

A few counts support this clonotype. V is TRBV6-5 and J is TRBJ2-1; 8 bases are a match to TRBD1. V shed 4 bases, J shed 3 bases, and the junction held 5 bases outside the gene matches. CDR1 is MNHEY and CDR2 is SVGAGI in the germline V gene. This CDR3 has 15 amino acids. CDR3 region: CASSLQGGHYNEQFF. The CDR3 nucleotides read TGTGCCAGCAGTTTACAGGGGGGCCACTACAATGAGCAGTTCTTC.

This clonotype was counted at least ten times. This chain joins TRBV5-6 and TRBJ2-2, with D unresolved. V lost 1 base, J lost 6 bases, and 7 bases lay in between. The CDR3 loop spans 13 amino acids. In germline, CDR1 is SGHDT, CDR2 YYEEEE. The CDR3 is CASSLMGPGELFF. In DNA, the CDR3 is TGTGCCAGCAGCTTGATGGGCCCCGGGGAGCTGTTTTTT.

In this sample, this clonotype is medium-sized (0.01 to 0.1%). V is TRBV29-1 and J is TRBJ2-5; TRBD2 aligns across 8 bases. Germline-derived CDR1 and CDR2 are SQVTM and ANQGSEA. V shed 3 bases and J 2 bases; nucleotides not matched to a gene: 8. The CDR3 contains 15 residues. The CDR3: CSVDTASGGQETQYF. The CDR3 DNA reads as TGCAGCGTTGATACGGCGAGCGGGGGTCAAGAGACCCAGTACTTC. Based on the CDR3 plus reference TRBV29-1 and TRBJ2-5, the full variable domain is SAVISQKPSRDICQRGTSLTIQCQVDSQVTMMFWYRQQPGQSLTLIATANQGSEATYESGFVIDKFPISRPNLTFSTLTVSNMSPEDSSIYLCSVDTASGGQETQYFGPGTRLLVL.

This clonotype was found a few times. The chain links TRBV24-1 to TRBJ2-1; TRBD1 matches 9 bases. The CDR3 is 17 amino acids. The J segment lost 9 bases and the V segment lost 4 bases, leaving 15 bases of the junction unmatched. Germline CDR1 is KGHDR and CDR2 is SFDVKD. The CDR3 DNA sequence: TGTGCCACCAGTGACCGAAACCTCCGGGACAGGGCTGGTGAGCAGTTCTTC. It encodes CATSDRNLRDRAGEQFF.

This clonotype turned up a few times. This rearrangement joins TRBV5-1 to TRBJ1-1; D possibly corresponds to TRBD1 (5 bases). Germline values: CDR1 SGHRS, CDR2 YFSETQ. V lost 2 bases and J lost 3, with 14 bases in between. This CDR3 comprises 15 residues. This CDR3 reads CASSFRTGTYTEAFF. For the CDR3, the DNA is TGCGCCAGCAGCTTCAGAACCGGGACTTACACTGAAGCTTTCTTT.